This T cell receptor beta chain was identified in a study of cytomegalovirus exposure and HLA in healthy donors. Turning to the study itself: There were approximately 400 genotyped donors. Of these, about 80% fell in the genetic ancestry cluster associated with self-reported Caucasian donors.

The junction had 8 bases not matched to a gene; V was cut back by 6 bases and J by 1 base. The length of the CDR3 is 16 residues. Germline V gene lookup returns CDR1 MNHNY and CDR2 SVGAGI (reference sequence). General study points: An analysis done earlier found most TCR beta V segments productive about 87% or about 30% of the time. Per published accounts, TCR beta sequences correctly predicted the HLA-A and HLA-B alleles of most subjects. Reportedly, a later analysis found an Asian-associated ancestry cluster had fewer N-insertions than the roughly 700-donor mean.

Only a few counts were recorded for this clone. Antigen specificity is unknown. 13 Jbeta primers and 60 Vbeta primers were used for the PCR. This table comes from immunoSEQ multiplex PCR, and its TCRdb copy is limited to in-frame clones, with some not included. The table records fewer than 200,000 clones, roughly 80% of them present only once. This receptor was obtained from a woman aged 18-29 years in good health and CMV-seronegative. What was sequenced was PBMCs. This chain links TRBV6-6 with TRBJ2-4; the match to TRBD2 covers 8 bases. CDR3 coding DNA: TGTGCCAGCAGCCCGCCGGGGGGGATGGCCAAAAACATTCAGTACTTC. Translated, it gives CASSPPGGMAKNIQYF.